This TCR beta chain came from a study of shared clonotypes between healthy human individuals. Study-level information: Donors were a couple of women and three men aged 18 to 49.

Germline loops: CDR1 MNHEY, CDR2 SVGAGI. The CDR3 is 16 residues long. V dropped 4 bases and J dropped 6; count of bases not matched to a gene: 6. The donor cohort consisted entirely of Caucasian adults residing in Nashville, Tennessee. The split of CD4+ cells yielded CD45RA+ naive and CD45RA-negative memory subsets. The data were produced by immunoSEQ multiplex PCR, yet TCRdb's version contains in-frame clones alone and is incomplete. The sample has some 2,500,000 clones, approximately 93% seen once; the top ten hold roughly 0.36%. The V and J genes are TRBV6-5 and TRBJ2-7, with 16 bases fitting TRBD2. Specimen: naive CD4+ T cells from PBMCs. The subset: CD45RA+ positively selected. This receptor was identified in a man younger than 30 in good health. Some clones in this sample may be carry-over from other donors' samples. This chain's CDR3 is CASSWGLAGGPGEQYF. CDR3 coding DNA: TGTGCCAGCAGTTGGGGACTAGCGGGAGGGCCTGGCGAGCAGTACTTC.